The 6 T cell receptor beta chains given below trace back to one sample, sequenced in a study of blood T cell repertoires in COVID-19. Profiled with immunoSEQ multiplex PCR; TCRdb holds only in-frame clones, not every one. The repertoire holds 140,000 to 150,000 clones, with around 87% as singletons. The sample taken for sequencing was PBMCs or T cells enriched from blood (not recorded which). The receptors originated from a man in his 60s who had recovered from COVID-19.

The chain is built from TRBV19 and TRBJ1-1; D remains ambiguous. Germline loops: CDR1 LNHDA, CDR2 SQIVND (reference sequence). V lost 4 bases to trimming and J lost 1 base, with 13 bases between them. This CDR3 is built from 15 residues. The CDR3 coding sequence is TGTGCCAGTAGTACCTCCGGGATTAAGAACACTGAAGCTTTCTTT. Residues: CASSTSGIKNTEAFF.

The chain joins TRBV30 to TRBJ1-2, with no clear D. The germline V gene encodes CDR1 GTSNPN and CDR2 SVGIG (reference sequence). The CDR3 consists of 12 residues. Trimming took 3 bases from V and 2 from J, leaving 7 bases between them. In DNA, the CDR3 is TGTGCCTGGAGCCAGGAAAACTATGGCTACACCTTC. Protein sequence: CAWSQENYGYTF.

This clone turned up a few times. The chain combines TRBV5-1 with TRBJ1-6; a weak D match, TRBD1 (5 bases). With 0 bases removed from V and 7 bases from J, the gap between germline ends came to 11 bases. The germline CDR1 and CDR2 sequences are SGHRS and YFSETQ. The CDR3 runs to 15 residues. The CDR3 sequence: CASSLDTGGNSPLHF. In nucleotides, the CDR3 is TGCGCCAGCAGCTTGGATACGGGGGGGAATTCACCCCTCCACTTT.

The V gene is TRBV27, the J gene TRBJ2-1; tentatively, D is TRBD2 (7 bases). This CDR3 is built from 14 residues. Germline-derived CDR1 and CDR2 are MNHEY and SMNVEV (reference sequence). V was cut by 4 bases and J by 10 bases, with 17 bases left in between. In DNA form, the CDR3 reads TGTGCCAGCAGTTACTCGGGGGGCAGGAAAGAGCAGTTCTTC. Encoded protein: CASSYSGGRKEQFF.

This sequence joins TRBV19 and TRBJ2-3, with 9 bases that match TRBD1. CDR3 length: 15 residues. Germline V CDR1 and CDR2: LNHDA, SQIVND (reference sequence). V trimming: 4 bases; J trimming: 6 bases; junction bases outside the gene matches: 8. The CDR3, as DNA: TGTGCCAGTAGTAGGGACAGGGTAAATGGGGATACGCAGTATTTT. Protein product: CASSRDRVNGDTQYF.

This clone has a handful of counts. The chain recombines TRBV6-2 or TRBV6-3 with TRBJ1-5, with D maybe TRBD1 (6 bases). The CDR3 spans 16 residues. V was clipped by 5 bases and J by 4 bases, with 18 bases between them. The germline V gene has CDR1 MNHEY and CDR2 SVGEGT. CDR3 sequence: CASSRPPGQKNQPQHF. In nucleotides, the CDR3 is TGTGCCAGCAGTCGGCCCCCGGGACAAAAGAATCAGCCCCAGCATTTT.